A selection of T cell receptor beta chains follows, all from one sample in a study of shared clonotypes between healthy human individuals. Method: immunoSEQ multiplex PCR; TCRdb's copy keeps in-frame clones and lacks some. Altogether around 1 million clones are present, about 80% being singletons, with the ten largest covering nearly 1.5%. Specimen: memory CD4+ T cells sorted from blood. Receptor source: a young man in good health. Both conserved end residues are part of each CDR3. D genes are given only for firm matches. A clone size is listed for some rows: how often the clone was seen (once, few, many), or a class if it is expanded.

length: 15; J: TRBJ2-7; D: TRBD1; V: TRBV5-1; size: once; CDR3: CASSETSDRGYEQYF; DNA: TGCGCCAGCAGCGAGACGAGTGACAGGGGATACGAGCAGTACTTC
length: 13; J: TRBJ2-5; D: NA; V: TRBV4-1; size: NA; CDR3: CASSQAASETQYF; DNA: TGCGCCAGCAGCCAGGCCGCCTCGGAGACCCAGTACTTC
length: 16; J: TRBJ2-5; D: NA; V: TRBV11-2; size: NA; CDR3: CASSLGPVGGTETQYF; DNA: TGTGCCAGCAGCTTAGGCCCGGTTGGCGGGACAGAGACCCAGTACTTC
length: 13; J: TRBJ2-1; D: NA; V: TRBV5-1; size: NA; CDR3: CASSLELYNEQFF; DNA: TGCGCCAGCAGCTTGGAGTTGTACAATGAGCAGTTCTTC
length: 16; J: TRBJ2-3; D: TRBD2; V: TRBV6-1; size: NA; CDR3: CASSEIAGGAADTQYF; DNA: TGTGCCAGCAGTGAAATAGCGGGGGGGGCCGCAGATACGCAGTATTTT
length: 17; J: TRBJ1-5; D: NA; V: TRBV7-2; size: NA; CDR3: CASSLGRDSLRNQPQHF; DNA: TGTGCCAGCAGCTTAGGGCGGGACTCCCTGAGGAATCAGCCCCAGCATTTT
length: 14; J: TRBJ1-1; D: NA; V: TRBV5-6; size: NA; CDR3: CASSYSTANTEAFF; DNA: TGTGCCAGCAGCTATTCGACAGCGAACACTGAAGCTTTCTTT
length: 14; J: TRBJ1-2; D: NA; V: TRBV5-5; size: NA; CDR3: CASSLASGRGGYTF; DNA: TGTGCCAGCAGCTTGGCGTCGGGCAGGGGTGGCTACACCTTC
length: 15; J: TRBJ2-1; D: NA; V: TRBV9; size: once; CDR3: CASSVVSGRGSEQFF; DNA: TGTGCCAGCAGCGTAGTCAGCGGGCGGGGCAGTGAGCAGTTCTTC
length: 16; J: TRBJ2-6; D: NA; V: TRBV12-5; size: NA; CDR3: CASGPAPGAGANVLTF; DNA: TGTGCTAGTGGCCCCGCTCCCGGGGCTGGGGCCAACGTCCTGACTTTC
length: 13; J: TRBJ1-2; D: NA; V: TRBV5-1; size: NA; CDR3: CASSLGDVGGYTF; DNA: TGCGCCAGCAGCTTGGGGGACGTAGGAGGCTACACCTTC
length: 18; J: TRBJ2-3; D: TRBD2; V: TRBV7-9; size: once; CDR3: CASSLGRLAVTYTDTQYF; DNA: TGTGCCAGCAGCTTAGGGAGACTAGCGGTGACCTACACAGATACGCAGTATTTT
length: 15; J: TRBJ1-2; D: NA; V: TRBV19; size: NA; CDR3: CASSIFAGSFDGYTF; DNA: TGTGCCAGTAGTATATTTGCGGGATCTTTCGATGGCTACACCTTC
length: 14; J: TRBJ2-5; D: NA; V: TRBV7-9; size: NA; CDR3: CASSLRGGSETQYF; DNA: TGTGCCAGCAGCTTGAGGGGGGGCTCGGAGACCCAGTACTTC
length: 13; J: TRBJ1-2; D: NA; V: TRBV27; size: NA; CDR3: CASSYRVNYGYTF; DNA: TGTGCCAGCAGTTACAGGGTGAACTATGGCTACACCTTC
length: 14; J: TRBJ1-2; D: NA; V: TRBV15; size: few; CDR3: CATSRDGRADGYTF; DNA: TGTGCCACCAGCAGAGATGGGAGGGCTGATGGCTACACCTTC
length: 14; J: TRBJ1-2; D: TRBD1; V: TRBV2; size: NA; CDR3: CASSGDRRNYGYTF; DNA: TGTGCCAGCAGTGGGGACAGGCGAAACTATGGCTACACCTTC
length: 14; J: TRBJ2-7; D: NA; V: TRBV19; size: NA; CDR3: CASRDTLSSYEQYF; DNA: TGTGCCAGTAGGGACACCTTGAGCTCCTACGAGCAGTACTTC
length: 15; J: TRBJ2-5; D: NA; V: TRBV12-2; size: NA; CDR3: CASRLSGRTKETQYF; DNA: TGTGCAAGTCGCCTGAGCGGGAGGACTAAAGAGACCCAGTACTTC
length: 16; J: TRBJ2-7; D: NA; V: TRBV18; size: few; CDR3: CASSPIEAQSSYEQYF; DNA: TGTGCCAGCTCACCAATCGAAGCGCAAAGCTCCTACGAGCAGTACTTC
length: 14; J: TRBJ2-7; D: NA; V: TRBV2; size: few; CDR3: CASSRDRSDYEQYF; DNA: TGTGCCAGCAGCCGGGACCGAAGCGACTACGAGCAGTACTTC
length: 14; J: TRBJ1-2; D: NA; V: TRBV28; size: NA; CDR3: CASSSRTDPGGYTF; DNA: TGTGCCAGCAGTTCCCGGACGGACCCAGGTGGCTACACCTTC
length: 12; J: TRBJ1-2; D: NA; V: TRBV28; size: NA; CDR3: CASSPGNYGYTF; DNA: TGTGCCAGCAGTCCAGGGAACTATGGCTACACCTTC
length: 16; J: TRBJ2-4; D: NA; V: TRBV28; size: NA; CDR3: CASSLPGGLAKNIQYF; DNA: TGTGCCAGCAGCCTACCGGGGGGCCTAGCCAAAAACATTCAGTACTTC
length: 15; J: TRBJ1-2; D: TRBD1; V: TRBV6-5; size: NA; CDR3: CASSFEGQANYGYTF; DNA: TGTGCCAGCAGTTTCGAGGGACAGGCGAACTATGGCTACACCTTC
length: 13; J: TRBJ2-5; D: NA; V: TRBV6-1; size: NA; CDR3: CASSATGRETQYF; DNA: TGTGCCAGCAGTGCGACGGGGCGTGAGACCCAGTACTTC
length: 15; J: TRBJ2-1; D: NA; V: TRBV10-3; size: NA; CDR3: CAISDLDSSYNEQFF; DNA: TGTGCCATCAGTGACCTAGATAGCTCCTACAATGAGCAGTTCTTC
length: 17; J: TRBJ2-7; D: TRBD2; V: TRBV5-4; size: few; CDR3: CASSLGTSGRTSLEQYF; DNA: TGTGCCAGCAGCTTGGGGACTAGCGGGAGAACTTCCCTCGAGCAGTACTTC
length: 10; J: TRBJ1-2; D: NA; V: TRBV28; size: few; CDR3: CASRGYGYTF; DNA: TGTGCCAGCAGGGGCTATGGCTACACCTTC
length: 16; J: TRBJ2-7; D: TRBD2; V: TRBV14; size: NA; CDR3: CASSQDLAGVGDEQYF; DNA: TGTGCCAGCAGCCAAGATCTGGCGGGAGTAGGCGACGAGCAGTACTTC
length: 14; J: TRBJ2-2; D: NA; V: TRBV5-1; size: NA; CDR3: CASSLVVSTGELFF; DNA: TGCGCCAGCAGCTTGGTGGTGTCCACCGGGGAGCTGTTTTTT
length: 14; J: TRBJ2-1; D: TRBD2; V: TRBV14; size: NA; CDR3: CASGASGGYFEQFF; DNA: TGTGCCAGCGGTGCTAGCGGGGGGTACTTTGAGCAGTTCTTC
length: 16; J: TRBJ1-6; D: NA; V: TRBV27; size: NA; CDR3: CASSLLAGSYNSPLHF; DNA: TGTGCCAGCAGTTTACTGGCAGGGTCCTATAATTCACCCCTCCACTTT
length: 17; J: TRBJ1-5; D: NA; V: TRBV7-2; size: once; CDR3: CASSTRDSRYSNQPQHF; DNA: TGTGCCAGCAGTACTAGAGACAGCAGATATAGCAATCAGCCCCAGCATTTT
length: 14; J: TRBJ1-1; D: TRBD1; V: TRBV18; size: NA; CDR3: CASSGQGQGKDCFF; DNA: TGTGCCAGCTCAGGCCAAGGACAGGGCAAGGACTGTTTCTTT
length: 12; J: TRBJ2-3; D: NA; V: TRBV6-6; size: NA; CDR3: CASSYFGDTQYF; DNA: TGTGCCAGCAGTTACTTCGGGGATACGCAGTATTTT
length: 14; J: TRBJ1-2; D: NA; V: TRBV30; size: NA; CDR3: CAWKRLGGTYGYTF; DNA: TGTGCCTGGAAGCGTCTTGGAGGAACCTATGGCTACACCTTC
length: 14; J: TRBJ1-5; D: NA; V: TRBV11-2; size: NA; CDR3: CASSLEPSNQPQHF; DNA: TGTGCCAGCAGCTTAGAGCCTAGCAATCAGCCCCAGCATTTT
length: 16; J: TRBJ1-6; D: TRBD1; V: TRBV7-2; size: NA; CDR3: CASSSRDRGDNSPLHF; DNA: TGTGCCAGCAGCTCCCGGGACAGGGGAGATAATTCACCCCTCCACTTT
length: 13; J: TRBJ1-2; D: NA; V: TRBV5-4; size: NA; CDR3: CASSLEWDYGYTF; DNA: TGTGCCAGCAGCTTGGAATGGGATTATGGCTACACCTTC
length: 10; J: TRBJ2-7; D: NA; V: TRBV28; size: few; CDR3: CASKSYEQYF; DNA: TGTGCCAGCAAGAGCTACGAGCAGTACTTC